This section outlines one T cell receptor (beta chain) sequence together with its context. CDR3 length: 13 amino acids. V was pared by 3 bases and J by 5 bases, with 10 bases between. CDR1 and CDR2 from the germline V gene are SEHNR and FQNEAQ (reference sequence). The sample is drawn from a study of blood T cell repertoires in COVID-19. About the research overall: T cells, B-cell-depleted T cells, or PBMCs supplied cDNA or gDNA.

This table comes from immunoSEQ multiplex PCR, and its TCRdb copy is limited to in-frame clones, with some not included. The sample records roughly 160,000 clones, roughly 80% being singletons. The V call is TRBV7-9, the J call TRBJ1-2; tentative D call: TRBD1 (6 bases). The sequence was collected from a man aged 65 to 85 with active or convalescent COVID-19. Sequenced input: peripheral blood. The CDR3 is CASSFEQGYGYTF. The CDR3 nucleotides are TGTGCCAGCAGCTTTGAACAGGGATATGGCTACACCTTC.